This TCR beta chain was retrieved from a study of low-dose radiotherapy and immunotherapy resistance in tumors. A single count supports this clonotype. First-strand cDNA relied on TRAV- and TRBV-specific primers spanning alpha and beta chains. Amplification, which lasted roughly 22 PCR cycles, used a constant-region primer and V-primer adapter to amplify TCRs. TCRdb redid the calling of the reads with MiXCR, one entry per CDR3 protein. The table includes 10,000 to 15,000 distinct CDR3 sequences, 76% detected once. The V end was cut by 1 base, the J end by 8 bases, with 14 bases between. The germline V gene has CDR1 DFQATT and CDR2 SNEGSKA (reference sequence). The CDR3 is 14 amino acids.

The clonotype originates from a human donor with advanced metastatic prostate, ovarian, gallbladder or colorectal cancer (not recorded which). This table probably holds off-target reads from a library built for another chain. V gene TRBV20-1 combines with J gene TRBJ2-2, with D possibly TRBD1 on 6 matching bases. CDR3 in DNA: TGCAGTGCTAGAGGGGGGCAGGGCGTGGGGGAGCTGTTTTTT. Translated, it gives CSARGGQGVGELFF.